The rows below give T cell receptor beta chains drawn from one sample of a study of CD8 T cells in ankylosing spondylitis. MiXCR, applied by TCRdb to the 5' RACE reads, yields one record per CDR3 protein. Among fewer than 200,000 distinct CDR3 sequences listed, 15% to 20% were seen once. Sequenced input: blood, either unsorted or a sorted T cell fraction (not recorded which). All receptors derive from a male donor with ankylosing spondylitis or in good health (not recorded which). The CDR3 runs from the conserved cysteine through the conserved F or W. Each record gives: J gene, V gene, CDR3 protein.

j_call: TRBJ2-1; v_call: TRBV6-1; cdr3_aa: CASSGRGSRSYNEQFF
j_call: TRBJ2-1; v_call: TRBV5-1; cdr3_aa: CASRPTSGMLEQFF
j_call: TRBJ2-1; v_call: TRBV4-1; cdr3_aa: CASSQAATPYNEQFF
j_call: TRBJ1-4; v_call: TRBV20-1; cdr3_aa: CSARFQGGEKLFF
j_call: TRBJ2-3; v_call: TRBV2; cdr3_aa: CASSLSRDRTDTQYF
j_call: TRBJ2-2; v_call: TRBV29-1; cdr3_aa: CSAVRGNTGELFF
j_call: TRBJ2-7; v_call: TRBV5-1; cdr3_aa: CASSFQTSGSVYEQYF
j_call: TRBJ2-1; v_call: TRBV6-1; cdr3_aa: CASQLGLAENEQFF
j_call: TRBJ2-7; v_call: TRBV28; cdr3_aa: CASSSDRDLQYEQYF
j_call: TRBJ1-2; v_call: TRBV27; cdr3_aa: CASRNHYGYTF
j_call: TRBJ2-7; v_call: TRBV5-1; cdr3_aa: CASSSTGAPSGEQYF
j_call: TRBJ2-3; v_call: TRBV28; cdr3_aa: CASSTWTSGRTDTQYF
j_call: TRBJ2-3; v_call: TRBV10-3; cdr3_aa: CAISGSTDTQYF
j_call: TRBJ2-7; v_call: TRBV11-1; cdr3_aa: CASSFSGTKHLEQYF
j_call: TRBJ2-5; v_call: TRBV7-7; cdr3_aa: CASSLGRTSTETQYF
j_call: TRBJ2-1; v_call: TRBV6-1; cdr3_aa: CASSIVAGVYNEQFF
j_call: TRBJ2-2; v_call: TRBV2; cdr3_aa: CASSEAQVTGELFF
j_call: TRBJ2-7; v_call: TRBV6-2/TRBV6-3; cdr3_aa: CASSYSPIPTSYEQYF
j_call: TRBJ2-1; v_call: TRBV7-7; cdr3_aa: CASSLPGRYNEQFF
j_call: TRBJ2-3; v_call: TRBV27; cdr3_aa: CASSLIAGDTQYF
j_call: TRBJ2-2; v_call: TRBV20-1; cdr3_aa: CSAREAEFGELFF
j_call: TRBJ2-7; v_call: TRBV3-1; cdr3_aa: CASSQALVVIHEQYF
j_call: TRBJ2-1; v_call: TRBV3-1; cdr3_aa: CASSSPGQGAREQFF
j_call: TRBJ2-3; v_call: TRBV12-3/TRBV12-4; cdr3_aa: CASTRTSGNTDTQYF
j_call: TRBJ2-3; v_call: TRBV20-1; cdr3_aa: CSARDLGKKTDTQYF
j_call: TRBJ2-7; v_call: TRBV15; cdr3_aa: CATSRTDRGTYEQYF
j_call: TRBJ2-1; v_call: TRBV18; cdr3_aa: CASSEQGWDGPYNEQFF
j_call: TRBJ2-2; v_call: TRBV28; cdr3_aa: CAIRQGGTGELFF
j_call: TRBJ1-4; v_call: TRBV28; cdr3_aa: CASRPDRTYEKLFF